This T cell receptor beta chain originates from a study of CXCR3-negative and CXCR3-positive naive CD8 T cells. Whole-study results and caveats: Naive cells with CXCR3 showed TRB CDR3s that were more hydrophobic than those in CXCR3-negative naive cells.

With respect to this clonotype: What it binds is not known.

All TRB cDNA libraries came from 5' RACE performed with UMI labels. TCRdb reworked the 5' RACE reads into one entry per CDR3 protein, no DNA. This sample's table reports fewer than 90,000 distinct CDR3 sequences. Germline CDR1 is MNHEY and CDR2 is SVGAGI. This CDR3 contains 16 residues. The chain has TRBV6-5 and TRBJ2-7; the D call from TCRdb, TRBD1, cannot be confirmed without DNA. The sample was naive CXCR3+ CD8+ T cells from blood. The sample's subset: CD45RO-CCR7+CD27+CD95- naive CD8+ T cells expressing CXCR3 (TNR3+). The sequence derives from a human donor in good health. Some clones in this sample may be carry-over from other donors' samples. CDR3 sequence reads: CASSYSMGDRDYEQYF.